The 27 T cell receptor beta chains in this list originate from one sample, sequenced in a study of HIV-infected patients and healthy controls. Each CDR3 protein is one row after TCRdb ran MiXCR on the 5' RACE reads. The sample contains approximately 67,000 distinct CDR3 sequences, less than 20% of which appear only once. The specimen sequenced was CD4+ T cells from blood. All receptors come from a human donor in good health.

This clonotype was seen ten or more times. J is TRBJ2-7 and V is TRBV4-3; 9 bases match TRBD1. From germline, CDR1 is LGHNA and CDR2 YSLEER. The CDR3 contains 16 residues. J lost 4 bases, V lost 1 base, and 8 bases had no gene match. The CDR3 loop is CASSQAPRTGVYEQYF. CDR3 sequence (DNA): TGCGCCAGCAGCCAAGCCCCCCGGACAGGGGTTTACGAGCAGTACTTC.

The chain links TRBV5-1 to TRBJ2-5; the D gene is possibly TRBD2 (5 bases). The length of the CDR3 is 16 residues. The V end was cut by 2 bases, the J end by 1 base, with 15 bases between. In germline, CDR1 is SGHRS, CDR2 YFSETQ. CDR3: CASSLSELASQETQYF. The DNA for the CDR3 is TGCGCCAGCAGCTTATCCGAGCTAGCCTCCCAAGAGACCCAGTACTTC. Together with reference TRBV5-1 and TRBJ2-5, the CDR3 gives the full variable domain: KAGVTQTPRYLIKTRGQQVTLSCSPISGHRSVSWYQQTPGQGLQFLFEYFSETQRNKGNFPGRFSGRQFSNSRSEMNVSTLELGDSALYLCASSLSELASQETQYFGPGTRLLVL.

This chain connects TRBV19 to TRBJ2-2; no definite D call. This CDR3 region has 16 residues. V dropped 0 bases and J dropped 4 bases, with 12 bases sitting between them. Germline V gene sequence: CDR1 LNHDA, CDR2 SQIVND (reference sequence). In nucleotides, the CDR3 is TGTGCCAGTAGTATAGATCAGCCGGTAGGCACCGGGGAGCTGTTTTTT. Translation: CASSIDQPVGTGELFF.

This chain uses TRBV29-1 with TRBJ2-2, with D unresolved. V lost 2 bases and J lost 0, with 16 bases in between. There are 17 residues in the CDR3. CDR1 and CDR2 from the germline V gene are SQVTM and ANQGSEA. The CDR3, as DNA: TGCAGCGTTGAAAACCCTCGGGCCCCCGCGAACACCGGGGAGCTGTTTTTT. It specifies CSVENPRAPANTGELFF.

This clonotype was detected a few times. The CDR3 reads CASRYQGGASTDTQYF. The CDR3 DNA sequence: TGTGCCAGCCGATATCAGGGGGGGGCTAGCACAGATACGCAGTATTTT. This rearrangement joins TRBV7-2 to TRBJ2-3; the D gene could be TRBD1 or TRBD2 (7 bases each). Trimming shortened V by 8 bases and J by 0 bases, and 18 bases separated the two germline ends. There are 16 residues in the CDR3. Germline V gene lookup returns CDR1 SGHTA and CDR2 FQGNSA.

This clonotype was observed a few times. The rearrangement links TRBV4-3 to TRBJ2-3; 9 bases fit TRBD2. J gave up 4 bases and V 4 bases, and 15 bases lay outside the gene matches. The CDR3 contains 18 residues. CDR1 LGHNA and CDR2 YSLEER come from the germline V gene. The CDR3 region has the DNA TGCGCCAGCAGCCGCAAGGCCTCAGGCGGGGGGGGTGCAGATACGCAGTATTTT. It is translated as CASSRKASGGGGADTQYF.

Only a few counts were recorded for this clonotype. The chain couples TRBV7-9 to TRBJ2-3; D gene unclear. The germline CDR1 and CDR2 sequences are SEHNR and FQNEAQ (reference sequence). The CDR3 totals 11 residues. V dropped 8 bases and J dropped 1 base, with 4 bases sitting between them. CDR3 sequence reads: CASGGTDTQYF. As DNA, the CDR3 is TGTGCCAGCGGGGGCACAGATACGCAGTATTTT. The full variable domain, completed using reference TRBV7-9 and TRBJ2-3, is DTGVSQNPRHKITKRGQNVTFRCDPISEHNRLYWYRQTLGQGPEFLTYFQNEAQLEKSRLLSDRFSAERPKGSFSTLEIQRTEQGDSAMYLCASGGTDTQYFGPGTRLTVL.

This clonotype came up once. The chain recombines TRBV10-3 with TRBJ1-6; TRBD1 matches at 9 bases. Germline loops: CDR1 ENHRY, CDR2 SYGVKD. The CDR3 has 14 residues. Trimming cost V 7 bases and J 7 bases; bases outside gene matches: 5. The CDR3 loop reads CAITAGQGNSPLHF. CDR3 in DNA: TGTGCCATCACAGCGGGACAGGGAAATTCACCCCTCCACTTT.

This clonotype was seen more than once but under ten times. This sequence joins TRBV9 and TRBJ2-7; D might be TRBD1 (6 bases). V was cut by 0 bases and J by 2 bases, with 12 bases left in between. The CDR3 is 15 amino acids. Germline-derived CDR1 and CDR2 are SGDLS and YYNGEE. The CDR3 DNA sequence: TGTGCCAGCAGCGTAGAACAGGGTTCGGCCTACGAGCAGTACTTC. Translated: CASSVEQGSAYEQYF.

The chain links TRBV20-1 to TRBJ2-3; D is possibly TRBD2 (5 bases). V was trimmed by 5 bases and J by 4 bases, leaving 19 bases between them. Germline CDR1 is DFQATT and CDR2 is SNEGSKA (reference sequence). The CDR3 spans 15 residues. CDR3 bases: TGCAGTGCTGCCCCATGGCGGGTGGGCGCAGATACGCAGTATTTT. Translated, it gives CSAAPWRVGADTQYF.

Many counts were recorded for this clonotype. The chain combines TRBV24-1 with TRBJ2-3; the D is unclear. CDR3 length: 13 residues. The V gene lost 3 bases and the J gene lost 4 bases, with 7 bases spanning the gap. Germline lookup yields CDR1 KGHDR and CDR2 SFDVKD. CDR3 coding DNA: TGTGCCACCAGTGATATACACCCAGATACGCAGTATTTT. Translation: CATSDIHPDTQYF.

CDR3 region: CSAGTRWGAFDSPLHF. The CDR3, as DNA: TGCAGTGCTGGCACTCGGTGGGGGGCGTTCGATTCACCCCTCCACTTT. The chain uses TRBV20-1 and TRBJ1-6; D is possibly TRBD1 (6 bases). From germline, CDR1 is DFQATT and CDR2 SNEGSKA (reference sequence). This CDR3 has 16 residues. V was trimmed by 5 bases and J by 8 bases, leaving 22 bases between them.

V is TRBV12-3 or TRBV12-4 and J is TRBJ1-1, with a possible D match to TRBD1 (6 bases). V shed 5 bases and J shed 1 base, with 23 bases lying between them. The length of the CDR3 is 18 residues. CDR3 loop: CASSPTLQGIAKNTEAFF. As DNA, the CDR3 is TGTGCCAGCAGTCCCACCTTACAGGGCATTGCTAAGAACACTGAAGCTTTCTTT.

This clonotype was counted many times. V usage is TRBV6-1 and J usage is TRBJ2-1; D remains unclear. V was cut by 6 bases and J by 0 bases, with 12 bases left in between. The CDR3 length is 15 residues. Germline loops: CDR1 MNHNS, CDR2 SASEGT. The CDR3 coding sequence is TGTGCCAGCAGCCTTAGCAGGCCCTCCTACAATGAGCAGTTCTTC. Translation: CASSLSRPSYNEQFF.

The rearrangement links TRBV6-5 to TRBJ1-1, with a possible D match to TRBD1 (6 bases). CDR3 length: 14 amino acids. Germline V CDR1 and CDR2: MNHEY, SVGAGI. V gave up 6 bases and J gave up 1 base, with 12 bases separating them. For the CDR3, the DNA is TGTGCCAGCAGACCAGGGGTGGCGAACACTGAAGCTTTCTTT. Its protein is CASRPGVANTEAFF.

Ten or more counts support this clonotype. V usage is TRBV29-1 and J usage is TRBJ2-3; TRBD1 matches at 11 bases. Germline CDR1 reads SQVTM; CDR2 reads ANQGSEA. J lost 7 bases, V lost 6 bases, and 6 bases had no gene match. The CDR3 is 13 amino acids. In DNA form, the CDR3 reads TGCAGCGTGGCCGGACAGGGGGCTAATACGCAGTATTTT. It specifies CSVAGQGANTQYF.

This clonotype came up many times. The CDR3 spells CASSQRINQPQHF. DNA for the CDR3: TGTGCCAGCAGTCAGCGCATCAATCAGCCCCAGCATTTT. This chain connects TRBV12-3 or TRBV12-4 to TRBJ1-5; no clear D. The CDR3 totals 13 residues. V was cut by 5 bases and J by 3 bases, with 8 bases left in between.

This clonotype occurred a few times. The chain links TRBV2 to TRBJ2-1; D call uncertain. The germline V gene has CDR1 SNHLY and CDR2 FYNNEI. The length of the CDR3 is 11 residues. The germline V and J ends were trimmed by 4 bases and 8 bases, with 6 bases remaining between them. CDR3 amino acids: CASSGWDEQFF. The CDR3, as DNA: TGTGCCAGCAGTGGGTGGGATGAGCAGTTCTTC.

This clonotype showed up many times. The chain joins TRBV25-1 to TRBJ1-2; D possibly corresponds to TRBD1 (5 bases). This CDR3 is built from 19 residues. The V end was cut by 1 base, the J end by 7 bases, with 28 bases between. CDR1 is MGHDK and CDR2 is SYGVNS in the germline V gene. The CDR3 region has the DNA TGTGCCAGCAGTGAATCTGGTCGGAGGGGAAATTCTCGTACTGGTGGCTACACCTTC. Amino acids: CASSESGRRGNSRTGGYTF.

The V gene is TRBV19, the J gene TRBJ2-2, with 9 nucleotides matching TRBD2. Germline V gene sequence: CDR1 LNHDA, CDR2 SQIVND (reference sequence). The CDR3 spans 16 residues. The J segment lost 5 bases and the V segment lost 5 bases, leaving 9 bases of the junction unmatched. The CDR3 DNA sequence: TGTGCCAGTAGTGATTACGGCGGGAGGGCTACCGGGGAGCTGTTTTTT. It codes for CASSDYGGRATGELFF. Based on the CDR3 plus reference TRBV19 and TRBJ2-2, the full variable domain is DGGITQSPKYLFRKEGQNVTLSCEQNLNHDAMYWYRQDPGQGLRLIYYSQIVNDFQKGDIAEGYSVSREKKESFPLTVTSAQKNPTAFYLCASSDYGGRATGELFFGEGSRLTVL.

The gene calls are TRBV19 and TRBJ2-7, with D perhaps TRBD1 or TRBD2 (7 bases each). Trimming cost V 3 bases and J 5 bases, with 17 bases left between them. Germline CDR1 reads LNHDA; CDR2 reads SQIVND (reference sequence). CDR3 length equals 15 residues. CDR3 nucleotides: TGTGCCAGTAGTATGCCGGGGAGGGGGCCCAACGAGCAGTACTTC. This translates into CASSMPGRGPNEQYF.

In its sample, this clonotype was seen a few times. CDR3 protein: CSVPPGTGINTEAFF. The CDR3 DNA is TGCAGCGTCCCACCCGGGACAGGGATAAACACTGAAGCTTTCTTT. This chain connects TRBV29-1 to TRBJ1-1, with 9 bases fitting TRBD1. Germline CDR1 and CDR2: SQVTM and ANQGSEA. V lost 6 bases to trimming and J lost 2 bases; unmatched junction nucleotides: 10. The CDR3 consists of 15 residues.

To note about this clonotype: At one end the junction does not follow the germline gene, possibly because of a read error. The chain uses TRBV12-3 or TRBV12-4 and TRBJ1-5; D is possibly TRBD1 (5 bases). This CDR3 contains 16 residues. Written as DNA, the CDR3 is TGTGCCAGCAGTTCGGCGGGGGTCTATAGCGATCAGCCCCAGCATTTT. Amino acid sequence: CASSSAGVYSDQPQHF.

The DNA of the CDR3 is TGTGCCAGCAGCCCGATGGGGGCTTTGAGTAATGAGCAGTTCTTC. This gives the protein CASSPMGALSNEQFF. The genes are TRBV5-5 and TRBJ2-1, with a possible D match to TRBD1 (6 bases). The CDR3 covers 15 residues. Trimming pared 4 bases from V and 7 bases from J, leaving 18 bases between. Germline V gene data show CDR1 as SGHKS and CDR2 as YYEKEE (reference sequence).

This clonotype was picked up a small number of times. The chain uses TRBV21-1 and TRBJ2-4. TRBV21-1 is a documented pseudogene. The CDR3 loop spans 19 amino acids. The CDR3 DNA sequence: TGTGCCAGCAGCAAAGGCCTCAACGGACGCGATTTAGCCAAAAACATTCAGTACTTC. Its translation is CASSKGLNGRDLAKNIQYF.

The chain recombines TRBV28 with TRBJ2-7, with a weak D call TRBD2 (7 bases). Between the trimmed V and J ends, which lost 8 bases and 6 bases, there was a span of 20 bases. The germline gives CDR1 MDHEN, CDR2 SYDVKM. This CDR3 region has 14 residues. The CDR3 loop reads CASLQHGGGGEQYF. Written as DNA, the CDR3 is TGTGCCAGCCTACAACACGGGGGAGGGGGCGAGCAGTACTTC. Using reference TRBV28 and TRBJ2-7 for the parts outside the CDR3, the full variable domain is DVKVTQSSRYLVKRTGEKVFLECVQDMDHENMFWYRQDPGLGLRLIYFSYDVKMKEKGDIPEGYSVSREKKERFSLILESASTNQTSMYLCASLQHGGGGEQYFGPGTRLTVT.

This clonotype showed up just a few times. This sequence joins TRBV7-2 and TRBJ1-3; no firm D call. CDR1 and CDR2 from the germline V gene are SGHTA and FQGNSA. Trimming cost V 1 base and J 4 bases, with 8 bases left between them. The CDR3 length is 14 residues. CDR3 loop: CASSLVASGNTIYF. DNA for the CDR3: TGTGCCAGCAGCTTAGTTGCTTCAGGAAACACCATATATTTT.